The source of this TCR beta chain is a study of T cell repertoires in cytomegalovirus infection. One entry per CDR3 protein results from TCRdb running MiXCR on the reads. Seen here are hundreds of thousands of distinct CDR3 sequences, about 33% observed once, and the top ten hold roughly 18%. Remarks on this clonotype: Its target is unknown.

The CDR3 sequence is 14 residues long. Trimming removed 7 bases from V and 0 bases from J, with 11 bases in between. Germline CDR1 ENHRY, CDR2 SYGVKD. This rearrangement joins TRBV10-3 to TRBJ2-3; D is possibly TRBD1 (5 bases). This receptor was identified in a human donor in good health (CMV status not recorded). Some clones in this sample may be carry-over from other donors' samples. The sequencing used cultured PBMCs, collected from culture after CMV antigen stimulation. The CDR3 loop is CAIKGNLSTDTQYF. As DNA, the CDR3 is TGTGCCATCAAGGGGAACCTTAGCACAGATACGCAGTATTTT.